This T cell receptor beta chain appears in the sequencing data of a study of cytomegalovirus exposure and HLA in healthy donors. As for the study in general: Across around 400 genotyped donors, 81% landed in the Caucasian-associated ancestry cluster.

PCR was performed using 60 Vbeta and 13 Jbeta primers. Clones were read by immunoSEQ multiplex PCR, and TCRdb kept only the in-frame ones, dropping some. The sample includes about 140,000 clones, over 60% seen only once; the top ten take about 3%. Sampled while nominally healthy, donors likely had unrecorded immune exposures. Remarks on this clone: The antigen is not known.

Regarding the study as a whole: With further analysis later on, most CMV-associated TCR beta chains appeared HLA-restricted. In the analysis, some V segments, TRBV6-2 and TRBV6-3 included, were excluded as indistinguishable.

Germline V gene sequence: CDR1 SNHLY, CDR2 FYNNEI. This CDR3 is built from 15 residues. Trimming shortened V by 6 bases and J by 0 bases, and 12 bases separated the two germline ends. What was sequenced was PBMCs. The chain has TRBV2 and TRBJ2-1, with D maybe TRBD1 (5 bases). This receptor was obtained from a male donor in good health and CMV-seronegative. This CDR3 is CASRQVYPSYNEQFF. DNA for the CDR3: TGTGCCAGCAGACAGGTCTACCCCTCCTACAATGAGCAGTTCTTC.